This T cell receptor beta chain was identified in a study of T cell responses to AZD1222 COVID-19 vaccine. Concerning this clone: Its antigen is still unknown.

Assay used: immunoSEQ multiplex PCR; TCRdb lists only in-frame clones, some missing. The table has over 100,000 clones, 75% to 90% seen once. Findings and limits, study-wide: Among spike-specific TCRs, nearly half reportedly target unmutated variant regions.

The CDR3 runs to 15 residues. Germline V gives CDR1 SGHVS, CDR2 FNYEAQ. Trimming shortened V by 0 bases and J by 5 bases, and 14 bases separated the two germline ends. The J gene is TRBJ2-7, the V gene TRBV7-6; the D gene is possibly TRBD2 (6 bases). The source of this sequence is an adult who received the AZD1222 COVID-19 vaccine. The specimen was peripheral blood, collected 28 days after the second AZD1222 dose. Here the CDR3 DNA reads TGTGCCAGCAGCTTAGCCCCGGAGGGAACTCACGAGCAGTACTTC. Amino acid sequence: CASSLAPEGTHEQYF.